These T cell receptor beta chains were read from a single sample in a study of OX40 agonist ivuxolimab in advanced cancers. Assay: immunoSEQ multiplex PCR; the TCRdb copy retains only in-frame clones and omits some. The sample consists of about 20,000 clones, 80% to 90% of them appearing once. Here the sequenced sample was CD4+ or CD8+ T cells sorted from blood, taken in a trial of the OX40 agonist ivuxolimab. These receptors all come from an adult with an advanced solid tumor such as melanoma, head and neck, liver or kidney cancer. CDR3s include the opening cysteine and the closing phenylalanine or tryptophan. Fields, in order: CDR3 protein, clone size, V gene, J gene. Not all rows give a size; the values are once, few, many and, for expanded clones, a class.

cdr3_aa: CASRKLAGGLGWTGELFF
clone_size: .
v_call: TRBV2
j_call: TRBJ2-2

cdr3_aa: CASSWAGPVGYF
clone_size: .
v_call: TRBV5-5
j_call: TRBJ1-1

cdr3_aa: CATSVGQGNEKLFF
clone_size: .
v_call: TRBV15
j_call: TRBJ1-4

cdr3_aa: CASSPGSANYGYTF
clone_size: .
v_call: TRBV9
j_call: TRBJ1-2

cdr3_aa: CASSLAGAGSNEQFF
clone_size: .
v_call: TRBV5-1
j_call: TRBJ2-1

cdr3_aa: CASSTGTVWPQHF
clone_size: .
v_call: TRBV7-2
j_call: TRBJ1-5

cdr3_aa: CAISEWSGGNTEAFF
clone_size: .
v_call: TRBV10-3
j_call: TRBJ1-1

cdr3_aa: CASSPSNRGLYEQYF
clone_size: .
v_call: TRBV25-1
j_call: TRBJ2-7

cdr3_aa: CASSTSGGTDTQYF
clone_size: .
v_call: TRBV6-4
j_call: TRBJ2-3

cdr3_aa: CATLAGAGTDTQYF
clone_size: .
v_call: TRBV18
j_call: TRBJ2-3

cdr3_aa: CAIKKSSSRSYEQYF
clone_size: .
v_call: TRBV10-3
j_call: TRBJ2-7

cdr3_aa: CAISESTDYNEQFF
clone_size: .
v_call: TRBV10-3
j_call: TRBJ2-1

cdr3_aa: CASSVGGGPYHEQYF
clone_size: .
v_call: TRBV9
j_call: .

cdr3_aa: CASSFGQGNTGELFF
clone_size: .
v_call: TRBV5-1
j_call: TRBJ2-2

cdr3_aa: CASSLLGGGTQETQYF
clone_size: .
v_call: TRBV5-1
j_call: TRBJ2-5

cdr3_aa: CASSLAGGAPSTDTQYF
clone_size: .
v_call: TRBV7-8
j_call: TRBJ2-3

cdr3_aa: CASLGQGFETQYF
clone_size: .
v_call: TRBV7-9
j_call: TRBJ2-5

cdr3_aa: CASSSTRDGTWAYEQYF
clone_size: .
v_call: TRBV27
j_call: TRBJ2-7

cdr3_aa: CASSLGGSGTGELFF
clone_size: .
v_call: TRBV18
j_call: TRBJ2-2

cdr3_aa: CASSLEVGRQEGGYTF
clone_size: .
v_call: TRBV5-4
j_call: TRBJ1-2

cdr3_aa: CASSVVGGVSNEQFF
clone_size: .
v_call: TRBV9
j_call: TRBJ2-1

cdr3_aa: CASSLGRNSYEQYF
clone_size: .
v_call: TRBV11-2
j_call: TRBJ2-7

cdr3_aa: CASGTGGREAFF
clone_size: .
v_call: TRBV6-1
j_call: TRBJ1-1

cdr3_aa: CASSYSGYRAKNIQYF
clone_size: .
v_call: TRBV6-5
j_call: TRBJ2-4

cdr3_aa: CASSGDSVNQPQHF
clone_size: .
v_call: TRBV2
j_call: TRBJ1-5

cdr3_aa: CASSQGTGGNSYEQYF
clone_size: .
v_call: TRBV21-1
j_call: TRBJ2-7

cdr3_aa: CASSFQYGNTIYF
clone_size: .
v_call: TRBV11-2
j_call: TRBJ1-3

cdr3_aa: CSAQPGLEPIEQYF
clone_size: .
v_call: TRBV29-1
j_call: TRBJ2-7

cdr3_aa: CASSLAQGAGGELFF
clone_size: .
v_call: TRBV19
j_call: TRBJ2-2

cdr3_aa: CASSPRPGYEQYF
clone_size: .
v_call: TRBV7-2
j_call: TRBJ2-7

cdr3_aa: CASRPAGGVDEQFF
clone_size: .
v_call: TRBV6-6
j_call: TRBJ2-1

cdr3_aa: CASSFRTRDRGFKETQYF
clone_size: .
v_call: TRBV7-2
j_call: TRBJ2-5

cdr3_aa: CASRLGTTSTDTQYF
clone_size: .
v_call: TRBV6-5
j_call: TRBJ2-3

cdr3_aa: CASSAAGPVGEQFF
clone_size: .
v_call: TRBV27
j_call: TRBJ2-1

cdr3_aa: CASSIGTSSLSYNEQFF
clone_size: .
v_call: TRBV11-3
j_call: TRBJ2-1

cdr3_aa: CASSERGYGYTF
clone_size: .
v_call: TRBV2
j_call: TRBJ1-2

cdr3_aa: CASSPPDLYGYTF
clone_size: few
v_call: TRBV18
j_call: TRBJ1-2

cdr3_aa: CASSLEGGTYNEQFF
clone_size: .
v_call: TRBV5-1
j_call: TRBJ2-1

cdr3_aa: CASSLGPTYEQYF
clone_size: .
v_call: TRBV6-6
j_call: TRBJ2-7

cdr3_aa: CASRRQGANTEAFF
clone_size: .
v_call: TRBV6-5
j_call: TRBJ1-1

cdr3_aa: CASSLALAVAGRGNEKLFF
clone_size: .
v_call: TRBV7-2
j_call: TRBJ1-4

cdr3_aa: CASSELPGATGELFF
clone_size: .
v_call: TRBV2
j_call: TRBJ2-2

cdr3_aa: CASSSSSGLAGGPSTGELFF
clone_size: few
v_call: TRBV9
j_call: TRBJ2-2

cdr3_aa: CASRVTGVRETQYF
clone_size: .
v_call: TRBV6-5
j_call: TRBJ2-5

cdr3_aa: CASSTHSGGAVTDTQYF
clone_size: .
v_call: TRBV9
j_call: TRBJ2-3

cdr3_aa: CASSLLAGRANEQFF
clone_size: .
v_call: TRBV6-6
j_call: TRBJ2-1